This TCR beta chain was recovered during a study of T cell changes during pregnancy in multiple sclerosis. The assay was immunoSEQ multiplex PCR, and TCRdb's table has in-frame clones only and misses some. The data show 35,000 to 45,000 clones, 70% to 90% seen once. Germline lookup yields CDR1 LNHNV and CDR2 YYDKDF (reference sequence). Trimming left V 8 bases short and J 5 bases short, with 13 bases between. This CDR3 has 13 amino acids. This chain connects TRBV15 to TRBJ2-1; D may be TRBD2 (6 bases). The source of this sequence is a female donor with multiple sclerosis, enrolled in a pregnancy study. This sample comprised CD4+ T cells from peripheral blood mononuclear cells, obtained after pregnancy. CDR3 protein: CATGGVRDNEQFF. The CDR3 DNA reads as TGTGCCACCGGAGGGGTGCGGGACAATGAGCAGTTCTTC.